The 21 T cell receptor beta chains given below trace back to one sample, sequenced in a study of vaccination effects on CD4 cells after COVID-19 (dated by TCRdb to between 2021 and 2023). No antigens are known for them. The ViraFEST assay stimulated PBMC with viral peptide pools and then used TCR sequencing to identify antigen-specific CD4+ T cell clonotypes by expansion. After approximately eleven days of culture, CD4+ T cells were isolated with the EasySep CD4+ T cell isolation kit. PCR-confirmed SARS-CoV-2 infection had occurred in convalescent patients between March and December 2020, before the Alpha, Beta and Delta variants emerged in the United States. The library was produced with the immunoSEQ multiplex PCR assay. Not all clones reach the TCRdb copy of this immuneACCESS table, which keeps in-frame sequences only. Checked studies attribute under half of the gap to unresolved V genes and leave the rest unexplained. This sample has tens of thousands of clones in its table, and approximately 80% of those were observed once. The biggest ten clones account for 15% to 20% of the sample.

This specimen was CD4+ T cells from PBMCs cultured with HCoV-NL63 spike peptides, taken before COVID-19 vaccination. Read against the paper, the sample's cell subset or site label means: HCoV-NL63 spike overlapping peptide pool stimulation. These TCRs come from a human donor who had a prior SARS-CoV-2 infection.

V usage is TRBV5-1 and J usage is TRBJ1-1, with no clear D. The V gene's germline CDR1 is SGHRS and CDR2 YFSETQ. CDR3 size: 15 residues. The ends were cut back, 0 bases at V and 0 bases at J, with 9 bases in the middle. CDR3 protein: CASSLASVMNTEAFF. The DNA of the CDR3 is TGCGCCAGCAGCTTGGCTTCAGTCATGAACACTGAAGCTTTCTTT.

The chain carries TRBV7-8 and TRBJ2-5, with TRBD1 as a possible D gene (5 bases). The germline V gene has CDR1 SGHVS and CDR2 FQNEAQ. This CDR3 spans 14 amino acids. V lost 6 bases to trimming and J lost 4 bases, with 15 bases between them. CDR3 in DNA: TGTGCCAGCAGTCCTACAGGTCGAGGAGAGACCCAGTACTTC. As protein: CASSPTGRGETQYF.

The chain combines TRBV6-5 with TRBJ2-7; D perhaps matches TRBD1 (6 bases). Trimming removed 5 bases at V and 1 base at J, with 12 bases between. The germline V gene encodes CDR1 MNHEY and CDR2 SVGAGI. This CDR3 has 14 amino acids. The CDR3 loop is CASSPAGVSYEQYF. The DNA of the CDR3 is TGTGCCAGCAGTCCGGCAGGGGTATCCTACGAGCAGTACTTC.

The V gene is TRBV9, the J gene TRBJ1-1; 7 nucleotides align to TRBD1. The junction had 11 bases not matched to a gene; V was cut back by 4 bases and J by 2 bases. This CDR3 contains 16 residues. Per the germline V gene, CDR1 is SGDLS and CDR2 is YYNGEE. The CDR3: CASSPGSGTENTEAFF. CDR3 coding DNA: TGTGCCAGCAGCCCCGGCTCCGGGACAGAAAACACTGAAGCTTTCTTT.

V usage is TRBV2 and J usage is TRBJ1-1; the match to TRBD1 covers 7 bases. The CDR3 spans 14 residues. Germline CDR1 is SNHLY and CDR2 is FYNNEI. V was pared by 6 bases and J by 1 base, with 5 bases of the junction left unmatched. The DNA of the CDR3 is TGTGCCAGCAGGAGGGGACAGCCGAACACTGAAGCTTTCTTT. Its protein is CASRRGQPNTEAFF.

V gene TRBV30 combines with J gene TRBJ2-1, with D perhaps given as TRBD1 or TRBD2 (5 bases each). The CDR3 consists of 14 residues. CDR1 and CDR2 (germline): GTSNPN, SVGIG (reference sequence). The V gene lost 7 bases and the J gene lost 9 bases, with 22 bases spanning the gap. CDR3 region: CAFEIAGRGIEQFF. The CDR3 coding sequence is TGTGCCTTCGAAATTGCGGGTCGGGGCATTGAGCAGTTCTTC. Complete variable domain (other parts from reference TRBV30 and TRBJ2-1): SQTIHQWPATLVQPVGSPLSLECTVEGTSNPNLYWYRQAAGRGLQLLFYSVGIGQISSEVPQNLSASRPQDRQFILSSKKLLLSDSGFYLCAFEIAGRGIEQFFGPGTRLTVL.

This sequence joins TRBV2 and TRBJ2-1, with TRBD1 identical over 9 bases. The CDR3 extends over 14 amino acids. Germline-derived CDR1 and CDR2 are SNHLY and FYNNEI. J lost 4 bases, V lost 4 bases, and 2 bases had no gene match. The CDR3 sequence is CASSGQGGYNEQFF. The CDR3 bases are TGTGCCAGCAGTGGACAGGGGGGGTACAATGAGCAGTTCTTC.

J is TRBJ2-3 and V is TRBV11-3; D could derive from TRBD1 or TRBD2 (5 bases each). Germline V gene lookup returns CDR1 SGHNT and CDR2 YENEEA. CDR3 length: 15 residues. V was cut by 3 bases and J by 1 base, with 11 bases left in between. The CDR3: CASSFEGTGTDTQYF. The CDR3 bases are TGTGCCAGCAGCTTTGAGGGGACGGGCACAGATACGCAGTATTTT. Full variable domain (missing parts from reference TRBV11-3 and TRBJ2-3): EAGVVQSPRYKIIEKKQPVAFWCNPISGHNTLYWYLQNLGQGPELLIRYENEEAVDDSQLPKDRFSAERLKGVDSTLKIQPAELGDSAVYLCASSFEGTGTDTQYFGPGTRLTVL.

The chain carries TRBV30 and TRBJ1-2; a weak D match, TRBD1 (5 bases). CDR3 length: 16 residues. Trimming cost V 4 bases and J 1 base, with 19 bases left between them. The germline V gene has CDR1 GTSNPN and CDR2 SVGIG (reference sequence). The CDR3, as DNA: TGTGCCTGGACCCCGGCGGGCCCGACAGTTAACTATGGCTACACCTTC. As protein: CAWTPAGPTVNYGYTF. The whole variable domain, filled in from reference TRBV30 and TRBJ1-2, reads SQTIHQWPATLVQPVGSPLSLECTVEGTSNPNLYWYRQAAGRGLQLLFYSVGIGQISSEVPQNLSASRPQDRQFILSSKKLLLSDSGFYLCAWTPAGPTVNYGYTFGSGTRLTVV.

This clone was seen once. The V and J genes are TRBV18 and TRBJ2-7; D ambiguous. Germline loops: CDR1 KGHSH, CDR2 LQKENI. Between the trimmed V and J ends, which lost 0 bases and 6 bases, there was a span of 12 bases. This CDR3 region has 14 residues. The CDR3 protein is CASSPPSTFGEQYF. The DNA for the CDR3 is TGTGCCAGCTCACCACCTAGTACGTTCGGCGAGCAGTACTTC.

V gene TRBV11-2 combines with J gene TRBJ2-7, with a weak D call TRBD2 (6 bases). The germline V gene has CDR1 SGHAT and CDR2 FQNNGV. V dropped 6 bases and J dropped 6 bases, with 15 bases sitting between them. This CDR3 spans 13 amino acids. This CDR3 is CASSPTGLSEQYF. As DNA, the CDR3 is TGTGCCAGCAGTCCCACGGGACTTTCCGAGCAGTACTTC.

This chain joins TRBV6-5 and TRBJ2-5; the D gene is possibly TRBD2 (6 bases). CDR1 and CDR2 from the germline V gene are MNHEY and SVGAGI. The CDR3 covers 11 residues. V lost 6 bases to trimming and J lost 7 bases, with 9 bases between them. This CDR3 is CASSRAGTQYF. CDR3 in DNA: TGTGCCAGCAGCCGAGCGGGGACCCAGTACTTC.

The rearrangement joins TRBV7-2 to TRBJ2-2; 7 bases align to TRBD2. CDR1 is SGHTA and CDR2 is FQGNSA in the germline V gene. V gave up 1 base and J gave up 5 bases; unmatched junction bases: 7. The CDR3 has 16 amino acids. The CDR3 sequence is CASSLVTGRTTGELFF. DNA of the CDR3: TGTGCCAGCAGCTTAGTAACCGGGAGGACGACCGGGGAGCTGTTTTTT.

This clone has a handful of counts. The genes are TRBV7-9 and TRBJ1-1; D is ambiguous. Germline CDR1 and CDR2: SEHNR and FQNEAQ (reference sequence). Deletions cut 6 bases from V and 6 bases from J, with 17 bases between. The CDR3 is 14 residues long. The CDR3 protein is CASSSRADGPEAFF. CDR3 nucleotide sequence: TGTGCCAGCAGTTCACGAGCGGACGGCCCTGAAGCTTTCTTT.

The CDR3 DNA is TGTGCCAGCAGCCCTTCGATAAGTGGTAGAAACACCATATATTTT. This encodes CASSPSISGRNTIYF. The V and J genes are TRBV9 and TRBJ1-3; D is ambiguous. The length of the CDR3 is 15 residues. Germline CDR1 reads SGDLS; CDR2 reads YYNGEE. Trimming stripped 4 bases from V and 5 bases from J, with 16 bases between.

This clone turned up a few times. This chain uses TRBV4-2 with TRBJ1-2, with a tentative D call TRBD1 (6 bases). V lost 0 bases and J 8 bases, leaving 19 bases between the germline ends. Germline CDR1 is LGHNA and CDR2 is YNFKEQ. The CDR3 totals 16 residues. The CDR3 here is CASSQESGTGFGGYTF. The CDR3 region has the DNA TGTGCCAGCAGCCAAGAGAGCGGAACAGGGTTTGGCGGCTACACCTTC.

The chain carries TRBV5-1 and TRBJ2-1; tentatively, D is TRBD2 (6 bases). The CDR3 loop spans 15 amino acids. The germline gives CDR1 SGHRS, CDR2 YFSETQ. V was clipped by 0 bases and J by 4 bases, with 11 bases between them. The CDR3 bases are TGCGCCAGCAGCTTGGGGGACTGGGTTTACAATGAGCAGTTCTTC. Translated: CASSLGDWVYNEQFF.

The chain links TRBV6-6 to TRBJ1-1; D gene uncertain. This CDR3 comprises 18 residues. V dropped 5 bases and J dropped 0 bases, with 22 bases sitting between them. Germline V gene sequence: CDR1 MNHNY, CDR2 SVGAGI (reference sequence). The CDR3 protein is CASSPQGRRRRLNTEAFF. The CDR3 nucleotides read TGTGCCAGCAGTCCCCAAGGGCGCCGGCGACGACTGAACACTGAAGCTTTCTTT.

J is TRBJ2-7 and V is TRBV11-3; maybe TRBD1 (5 bases). The V end lost 5 bases, the J end lost 2 bases, and 13 bases lay between the germline ends. The CDR3 is 14 amino acids. Germline V gene lookup returns CDR1 SGHNT and CDR2 YENEEA. CDR3: CASSLRQRPYEQYF. CDR3 DNA: TGTGCCAGCAGCCTCCGACAGAGGCCCTACGAGCAGTACTTC. Variable domain in full (rest from reference TRBV11-3 and TRBJ2-7): EAGVVQSPRYKIIEKKQPVAFWCNPISGHNTLYWYLQNLGQGPELLIRYENEEAVDDSQLPKDRFSAERLKGVDSTLKIQPAELGDSAVYLCASSLRQRPYEQYFGPGTRLTVT.

The chain is built from TRBV5-1 and TRBJ2-7, with D perhaps matching TRBD1 (6 bases). The CDR3 has 15 amino acids. V gave up 0 bases and J gave up 2 bases, with 12 bases separating them. Germline CDR1 is SGHRS and CDR2 is YFSETQ. The CDR3 nucleotides are TGCGCCAGCAGCTTGGGTGGGACACTAACCTACGAGCAGTACTTC. Translated, it gives CASSLGGTLTYEQYF.

This rearrangement joins TRBV9 to TRBJ2-2, with 12 bases matching TRBD1. The CDR3 runs to 17 residues. Germline CDR1 is SGDLS and CDR2 is YYNGEE. V was clipped by 4 bases and J by 7 bases; unmatched bases: 11. CDR3 region: CASSLSPGTGGLGELFF. CDR3 coding DNA: TGTGCCAGCAGCCTAAGTCCCGGGACAGGGGGCCTCGGGGAGCTGTTTTTT.